Reported below is one TCR beta chain. What it binds is not known. There are 14 residues in the CDR3. V was clipped by 3 bases and J by 6 bases, with 11 bases between them. Germline-derived CDR1 and CDR2 are LNHDA and SQIVND (reference sequence). Primers included in the PCR were 60 Vbeta and 13 Jbeta primers. TCRdb's copy holds only in-frame clones and misses some; the assay was immunoSEQ multiplex PCR. The data show about 230,000 clones, 78% seen once. The data stem from a study of cytomegalovirus exposure and HLA in healthy donors. The study, taken as a whole, reports: Specificity for CMV antigens was confirmed in vitro for a few of the CMV-associated chains. In a later analysis, across HLA loci, associated TCR counts were highest for DRB1, lowest for HLA-C. Data from an earlier analysis indicated that most TCR beta V segments were productive either about 90% or about 30% of the time.

This receptor was taken from a boy aged 10-17 years in good health and CMV-seronegative. Sequenced: PBMCs. V is TRBV19 and J is TRBJ2-2, with D maybe TRBD1 (6 bases). In DNA, the CDR3 is TGTGCCAGTAGTATCTACAGGGCCGCCGGGGAGCTGTTTTTT. Amino acids: CASSIYRAAGELFF.